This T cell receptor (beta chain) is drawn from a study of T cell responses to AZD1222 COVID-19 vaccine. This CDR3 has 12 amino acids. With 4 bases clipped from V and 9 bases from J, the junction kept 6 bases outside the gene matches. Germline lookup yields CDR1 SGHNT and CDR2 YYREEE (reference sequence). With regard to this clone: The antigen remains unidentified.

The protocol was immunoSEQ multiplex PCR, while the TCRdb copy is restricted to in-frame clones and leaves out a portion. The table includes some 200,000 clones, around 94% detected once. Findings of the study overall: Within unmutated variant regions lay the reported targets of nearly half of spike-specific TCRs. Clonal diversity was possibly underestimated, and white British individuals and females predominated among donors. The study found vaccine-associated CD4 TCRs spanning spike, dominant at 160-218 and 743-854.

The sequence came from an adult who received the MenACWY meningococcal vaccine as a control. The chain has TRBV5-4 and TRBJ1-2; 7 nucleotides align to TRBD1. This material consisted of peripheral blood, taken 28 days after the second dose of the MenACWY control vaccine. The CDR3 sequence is CASSKDRSSYTF. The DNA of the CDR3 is TGTGCCAGCAGCAAGGACAGGAGTAGCTACACCTTC.